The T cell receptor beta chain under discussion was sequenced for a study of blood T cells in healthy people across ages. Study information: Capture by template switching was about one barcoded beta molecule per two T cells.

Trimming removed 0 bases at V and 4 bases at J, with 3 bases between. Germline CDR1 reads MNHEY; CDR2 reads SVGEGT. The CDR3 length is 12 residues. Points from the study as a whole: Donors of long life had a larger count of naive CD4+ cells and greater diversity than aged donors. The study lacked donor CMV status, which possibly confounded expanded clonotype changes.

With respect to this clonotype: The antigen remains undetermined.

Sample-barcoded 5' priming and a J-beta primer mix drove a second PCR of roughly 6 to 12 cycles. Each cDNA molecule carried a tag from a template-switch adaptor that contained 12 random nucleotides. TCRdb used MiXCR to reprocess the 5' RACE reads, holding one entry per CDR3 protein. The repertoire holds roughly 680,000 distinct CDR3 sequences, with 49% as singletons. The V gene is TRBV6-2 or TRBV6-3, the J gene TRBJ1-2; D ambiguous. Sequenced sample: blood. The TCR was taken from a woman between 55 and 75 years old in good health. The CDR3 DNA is TGTGCCAGCAGTTACTCGGTCTATGGCTACACCTTC. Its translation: CASSYSVYGYTF.